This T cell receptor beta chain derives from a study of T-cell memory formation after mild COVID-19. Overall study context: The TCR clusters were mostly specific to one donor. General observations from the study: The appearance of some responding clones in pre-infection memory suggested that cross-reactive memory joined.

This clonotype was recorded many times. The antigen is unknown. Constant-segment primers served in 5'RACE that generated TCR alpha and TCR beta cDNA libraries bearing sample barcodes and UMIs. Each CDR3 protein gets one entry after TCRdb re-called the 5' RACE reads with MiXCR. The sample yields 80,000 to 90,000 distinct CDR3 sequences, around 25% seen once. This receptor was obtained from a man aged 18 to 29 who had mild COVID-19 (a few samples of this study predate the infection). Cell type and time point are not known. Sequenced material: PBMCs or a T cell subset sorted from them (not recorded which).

CDR3 amino acids: CASSSDRKPSYGYTF. The CDR3 DNA is TGTGCCAGCAGCTCCGACAGGAAACCCTCCTATGGCTACACCTTC. This chain connects TRBV12-3 or TRBV12-4 to TRBJ1-2, with D tentatively TRBD1 (6 bases). The CDR3 contains 15 residues. Trimming stripped 6 bases from V and 4 bases from J, with 18 bases between.